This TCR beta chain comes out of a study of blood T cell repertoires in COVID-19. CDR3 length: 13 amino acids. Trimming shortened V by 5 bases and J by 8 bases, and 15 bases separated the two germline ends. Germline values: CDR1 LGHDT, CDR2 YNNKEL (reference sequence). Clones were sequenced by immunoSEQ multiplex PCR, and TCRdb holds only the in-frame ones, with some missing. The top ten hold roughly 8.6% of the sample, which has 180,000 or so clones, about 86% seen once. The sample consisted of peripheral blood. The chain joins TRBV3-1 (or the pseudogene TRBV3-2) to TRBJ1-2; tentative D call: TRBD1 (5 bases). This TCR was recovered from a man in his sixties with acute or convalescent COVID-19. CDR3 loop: CASSIQGPGGYTF. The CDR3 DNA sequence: TGTGCCAGCAGCATCCAGGGCCCCGGGGGCTACACCTTC.